This TCR beta chain was sequenced in a study of blood T cell repertoires in COVID-19. Per the original methods: Estimated nucleated cell counts came from reference gene primer amplification. The table came from immunoSEQ multiplex PCR; TCRdb's copy has only in-frame clones and leaves some out. V and J calls and clone size follow that table, whereas D and trimming were derived from the DNA. Of around 200,000 clones in the sample, 85% were seen once. Per the germline V gene, CDR1 is KGHSH and CDR2 is LQKENI. The CDR3 consists of 13 residues. Trimming pared 3 bases from V and 5 bases from J, leaving 10 bases between. Cohort 3 recovered donors had two negative PCRs, clearance, or symptom resolution.

Material: PBMCs or T cells enriched from blood (not recorded which). The V and J genes are TRBV18 and TRBJ2-5; D may be TRBD1 (5 bases). The TCR sequence derives from a man between 35 and 55 years old who had recovered from COVID-19. The CDR3 nucleotides read TGTGCCAGCTCACCCGAAAAGGGGGAGACCCAGTACTTC. This translates into CASSPEKGETQYF.